This T cell receptor (beta chain) was sequenced for a study of blood T cell repertoires in COVID-19. The CDR3 runs to 17 residues. Trimming pared 3 bases from V and 8 bases from J, leaving 24 bases between. In germline, CDR1 is KGHSH, CDR2 LQKENI. Original handling: Amplification with reference gene primers provided the estimates of nucleated cell counts. The repertoire was sequenced with immunoSEQ multiplex PCR; TCRdb's copy has only in-frame clones and lacks some. The V and J calls and clone size come from that table; D and trimming were worked out from the DNA. Here the sample spans about half a million clones, 88% being singletons.

This receptor was taken from a woman aged 55 to 70 who had recovered from COVID-19. This chain connects TRBV18 to TRBJ2-3, with D uncertain. Sequenced: PBMCs or T cells enriched from blood (not recorded which). The chain's CDR3 is CASSPNLSPGSPGTQYF. The CDR3 coding sequence is TGTGCCAGCTCACCCAATTTGTCCCCAGGATCGCCTGGTACGCAGTATTTT.